The 19 T cell receptor beta chains reported below all come from one sample, sequenced in a study of T cells in Graves' hyperthyroidism and ophthalmopathy. Amplified regions were TCR beta CDR3 sequences from RNA transcripts. TCR CDR3 regions were first amplified by RT-PCR with HTBI primers. TCRdb fed the multiplex PCR reads into MiXCR, producing one record per CDR3 protein. The sample shows roughly 420,000 distinct CDR3 sequences, around 13% of them seen only once. The specimen sequenced was blood. The receptors come from a woman in her late teens or twenties with Graves' hyperthyroidism.

The chain combines TRBV28 with TRBJ1-1; D not certain. V was trimmed by 3 bases and J by 6 bases, leaving 2 bases between them. Per germline, CDR1 MDHEN and CDR2 SYDVKM. The CDR3 sequence is 10 residues long. The DNA for the CDR3 is TGTGCCAGCAGTTTGGCTGAAGCTTTCTTT. Its translation: CASSLAEAFF.

The rearrangement links TRBV25-1 to TRBJ2-7; D possibly corresponds to TRBD2 (6 bases). Trimming shortened V by 8 bases and J by 4 bases, and 12 bases separated the two germline ends. Germline CDR1 is MGHDK and CDR2 is SYGVNS. This CDR3 is 12 amino acids long. The CDR3 region is CASGGLRYEQYF. The CDR3 nucleotides are TGTGCCAGCGGGGGACTCAGGTACGAGCAGTACTTC.

This clonotype is medium-sized within its sample. The chain joins TRBV6-2 or TRBV6-3 to TRBJ1-6; D may be TRBD1 (5 bases). The CDR3 runs to 14 residues. Germline-derived CDR1 and CDR2 are MNHEY and SVGEGT. V lost 2 bases, J lost 5 bases, and 7 bases lay in between. This CDR3 reads CASSYDSDNSPLHF. CDR3 nucleotide sequence: TGTGCCAGCAGTTACGACAGCGATAATTCACCCCTCCACTTT.

This clonotype was found many times. The chain has TRBV7-9 and TRBJ1-1, with TRBD1 matching over 8 bases. The junction had 8 bases not matched to a gene; V was cut back by 1 base and J by 4 bases. Germline V gene lookup returns CDR1 SEHNR and CDR2 FQNEAQ (reference sequence). This CDR3 region has 16 residues. The CDR3 DNA sequence: TGTGCCAGCAGCTTAGGGTGGGACAGGCCCGGCACTGAAGCTTTCTTT. Translated, it gives CASSLGWDRPGTEAFF.

This clonotype was counted many times. The CDR3 DNA follows: TGCGCCAGCAGCCAAGCGAGAGGGGGTAGCACTAGCGGGAGTCCCACCGGGCAAGAGACCCAGTACTTC. Amino acids: CASSQARGGSTSGSPTGQETQYF. J is TRBJ2-5 and V is TRBV4-1, with 11 bases matching TRBD2. There are 23 residues in the CDR3. With 1 base clipped from V and 2 bases from J, the junction kept 24 bases outside the gene matches. The germline V gene encodes CDR1 MGHRA and CDR2 YSYEKL.

This clonotype was seen at least ten times. This chain links TRBV29-1 with TRBJ2-7, with 15 nucleotides matching TRBD2. V lost 3 bases, J lost 4 bases, and 1 base stayed unmatched. The CDR3 spans 14 residues. CDR1 and CDR2 from the germline V gene are SQVTM and ANQGSEA. DNA for the CDR3: TGCAGCGTTGAGGGGACTAGCGGGAGGTACGAGCAGTACTTC. Translation gives CSVEGTSGRYEQYF.

This clonotype turned up a few times. This sequence joins TRBV6-1 and TRBJ1-6; D unclear. The CDR3 is 16 amino acids. Trimming cost V 5 bases and J 1 base, with 12 bases left between them. Germline V gives CDR1 MNHNS, CDR2 SASEGT. The CDR3 loop reads CASSPSTTSYNSPLHF. The CDR3 DNA follows: TGTGCCAGCAGTCCGTCTACAACATCCTATAATTCACCCCTCCACTTT.

This clonotype was recorded many times. This chain connects TRBV28 to TRBJ1-1; a possible D gene is TRBD1 (6 bases). The germline gives CDR1 MDHEN, CDR2 SYDVKM. Between the trimmed V and J ends, which lost 6 bases and 5 bases, there was a span of 19 bases. This CDR3 has 15 amino acids. The CDR3 DNA follows: TGTGCCAGCAGGCACCATGACAGGTGGAGGACTGAAGCTTTCTTT. Its protein product is CASRHHDRWRTEAFF.

This clonotype was found many times. The CDR3 DNA reads as TGCAGTGGGGCCGGGGCAACCTTAAACACTGAAGCTTTCTTT. Its translation is CSGAGATLNTEAFF. This sequence joins TRBV29-1 and TRBJ1-1, with D maybe TRBD1 (5 bases). The CDR3 length is 14 residues. Per germline, CDR1 SQVTM and CDR2 ANQGSEA.

This clonotype was observed at least ten times. The rearrangement links TRBV12-5 to TRBJ2-2; D gene uncertain. The CDR3 loop spans 16 amino acids. V lost 2 bases, J lost 0 bases, and 10 bases lay in between. Germline-derived CDR1 and CDR2 are LGHNT and FRNRAP. The CDR3 sequence: CASGLYPDPNTGELFF. The CDR3 bases are TGTGCTAGTGGTTTGTATCCAGACCCGAACACCGGGGAGCTGTTTTTT.

This clonotype was detected many times. The rearrangement uses TRBV12-3 or TRBV12-4 and TRBJ1-6; D is possibly TRBD1 (5 bases). V dropped 6 bases and J dropped 1 base, with 22 bases sitting between them. The CDR3 is 19 amino acids. CDR3 protein: CASSRRWQGFLSYNSPLHF. As DNA, the CDR3 is TGTGCCAGCAGCCGCCGCTGGCAGGGCTTTTTATCCTATAATTCACCCCTCCACTTT.

This clonotype was detected only once. V and J are TRBV2 and TRBJ2-5, with TRBD1 identical over 9 bases. Unmatched junction bases numbered 10, after V lost 2 bases and J lost 9 bases. Germline V gene sequence: CDR1 SNHLY, CDR2 FYNNEI. The CDR3 spans 15 residues. CDR3 nucleotide sequence: TGTGCCAGCAGTGAATTGGGACAGGGACAAGTTGCCCAGTACTTC. It specifies CASSELGQGQVAQYF.

This clonotype was picked up many times. In DNA, the CDR3 is TGTGCCAGCAGCCGGACTAGCGGGAGAAGCTCCTACAATGAGCAGTTCTTC. Translating gives CASSRTSGRSSYNEQFF. The gene calls are TRBV11-1 and TRBJ2-1, with 13 nucleotides matching TRBD2. Germline loops: CDR1 SGHAT, CDR2 FQDESV (reference sequence). Trimming at V came to 5 bases and at J to 0 bases, leaving 4 bases not matched to a gene. The CDR3 consists of 17 residues.

In this sample, this clonotype turned up many times. V is TRBV7-3 and J is TRBJ2-1; 7 nucleotides match TRBD2. In germline, CDR1 is SGHTA, CDR2 FQGTGA. J gave up 6 bases and V 2 bases, and 4 bases lay outside the gene matches. The CDR3 is 14 amino acids. The CDR3 loop reads CASSLEREANEQFF. The CDR3 nucleotides are TGTGCCAGCAGCTTAGAGCGGGAAGCCAATGAGCAGTTCTTC.

This clonotype was seen at least ten times. The chain links TRBV7-9 to TRBJ2-3; D is ambiguous. CDR3 length: 13 residues. The germline V gene encodes CDR1 SEHNR and CDR2 FQNEAQ (reference sequence). V shed 0 bases and J shed 5 bases, with 6 bases lying between them. The CDR3 region is CASSLALKDTQYF. The CDR3 DNA follows: TGTGCCAGCAGCTTAGCGCTGAAAGATACGCAGTATTTT.

This clonotype was counted at least ten times. The chain links TRBV28 to TRBJ1-1; TRBD1 agrees at 11 bases. Per the germline V gene, CDR1 is MDHEN and CDR2 is SYDVKM. V trimming: 4 bases; J trimming: 4 bases; junction bases outside the gene matches: 17. The CDR3 has 19 residues. Here the CDR3 DNA reads TGTGCCAGCAGTTGGGGCGATCGGACAGGGGGCGCGGGCGGCACTGAAGCTTTCTTT. Its translation is CASSWGDRTGGAGGTEAFF. The variable domain in full, with the rest retrieved from reference TRBV28 and TRBJ1-1, is DVKVTQSSRYLVKRTGEKVFLECVQDMDHENMFWYRQDPGLGLRLIYFSYDVKMKEKGDIPEGYSVSREKKERFSLILESASTNQTSMYLCASSWGDRTGGAGGTEAFFGQGTRLTVV.

This clonotype came up many times. The chain joins TRBV7-2 to TRBJ2-3; maybe TRBD2 (5 bases). This CDR3 is built from 17 residues. Germline-derived CDR1 and CDR2 are SGHTA and FQGNSA. The V gene lost 2 bases and the J gene lost 3 bases, with 18 bases spanning the gap. CDR3 sequence: CASSLRVAARGTDTQYF. The DNA for the CDR3 is TGTGCCAGCAGCTTAAGGGTGGCAGCCAGAGGGACAGATACGCAGTATTTT.

This clonotype came up many times. The chain has TRBV11-1 and TRBJ1-4; D unresolved. Trimming cost V 5 bases and J 0 bases, with 10 bases left between them. The germline CDR1 and CDR2 sequences are SGHAT and FQDESV (reference sequence). The CDR3 contains 15 residues. In nucleotides, the CDR3 is TGTGCCAGCAGCGACCTACAGCCAACTAATGAAAAACTGTTTTTT. This translates into CASSDLQPTNEKLFF.

The table lists this clonotype with a few counts. The CDR3 DNA reads TGTGCCTGGGGAACCGGGACGATGGGGAATGAAGCTTTCTTT. Translating it yields CAWGTGTMGNEAFF. The chain recombines TRBV30 with TRBJ1-1; possibly TRBD1 for D (5 bases). CDR3 size: 14 residues. CDR1 and CDR2 from the germline V gene are GTSNPN and SVGIG (reference sequence). V was clipped by 5 bases and J by 7 bases, with 20 bases between them.